This T cell receptor (beta chain) was documented in a study of blood T cell repertoires in COVID-19. In the study overall: Samples representing acute and convalescent COVID-19 were sourced from the United States, Italy and Spain. PBMCs, B-cell-depleted T cells, or T cells were the source of the cDNA or gDNA that made up the material.

In its sample, this clone was seen a few times. V was cut by 3 bases and J by 6 bases, with 8 bases left in between. There are 12 residues in the CDR3. CDR1 MDHEN and CDR2 SYDVKM come from the germline V gene. Authors' analysis steps: Reference gene primer amplification gave estimated nucleated cell counts. Measured with immunoSEQ multiplex PCR; TCRdb has only the in-frame clones, and not every one. The V and J calls and clone size were taken over from that table, and D and trimming were inferred from the DNA. The sample has some 120,000 clones, 85% to 90% seen once. The genes are TRBV28 and TRBJ1-2; no clear D gene. The source material was peripheral blood. This receptor was taken from a human donor in a cohort sampled during active COVID-19. The CDR3 loop is CASSFVLHGYTF. In nucleotides, the CDR3 is TGTGCCAGCAGTTTTGTCCTCCATGGCTACACCTTC.